This T cell receptor beta chain was recorded in a study of T cells after somatic rescue of genetic block. Only in-frame clones appear in the TCRdb table, and some are missing; sequencing was by immunoSEQ multiplex PCR. The sample contains about 72,000 clones, roughly 93% of which appear only once. The CDR3 runs 16 residues. J was trimmed by 0 bases and V by 4 bases; bases with no gene match: 9. Germline assignment: CDR1 SGDLS and CDR2 YYNGEE. The rearrangement joins TRBV9 to TRBJ2-7; the match to TRBD2 covers 8 bases. Material: peripheral blood mononuclear cells (PBMCs). The clonotype comes from a man under 40. DNA for the CDR3: TGTGCCAGCAGCCCCTGGGGGAGCGGGAGCTCCTACGAGCAGTACTTC. It specifies CASSPWGSGSSYEQYF.